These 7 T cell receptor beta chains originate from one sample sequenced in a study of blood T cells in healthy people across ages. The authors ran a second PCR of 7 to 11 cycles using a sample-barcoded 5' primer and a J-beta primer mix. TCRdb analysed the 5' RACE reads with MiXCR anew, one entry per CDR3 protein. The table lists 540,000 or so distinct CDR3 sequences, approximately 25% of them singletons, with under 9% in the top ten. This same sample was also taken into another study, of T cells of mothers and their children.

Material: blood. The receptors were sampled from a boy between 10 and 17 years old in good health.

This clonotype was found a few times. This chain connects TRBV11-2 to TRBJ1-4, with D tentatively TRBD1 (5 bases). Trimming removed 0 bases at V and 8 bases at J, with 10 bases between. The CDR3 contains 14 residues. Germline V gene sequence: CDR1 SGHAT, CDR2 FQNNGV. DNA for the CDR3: TGTGCCAGCAGCTTAGATCGGAGGGACGAAAAACTGTTTTTT. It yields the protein CASSLDRRDEKLFF.

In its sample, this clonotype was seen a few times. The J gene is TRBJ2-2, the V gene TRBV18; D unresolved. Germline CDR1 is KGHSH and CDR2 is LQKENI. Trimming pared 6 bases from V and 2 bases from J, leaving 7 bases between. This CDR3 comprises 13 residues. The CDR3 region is CASSSKNTGELFF. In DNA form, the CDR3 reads TGTGCCAGCTCTTCCAAAAACACCGGGGAGCTGTTTTTT.

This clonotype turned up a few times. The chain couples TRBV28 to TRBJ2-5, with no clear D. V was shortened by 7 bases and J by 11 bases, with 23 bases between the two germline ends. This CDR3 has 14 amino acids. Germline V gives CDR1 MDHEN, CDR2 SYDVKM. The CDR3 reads CASMSGLYGYGQYF. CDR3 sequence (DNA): TGTGCCAGCATGAGTGGGCTTTACGGCTACGGGCAGTACTTC.

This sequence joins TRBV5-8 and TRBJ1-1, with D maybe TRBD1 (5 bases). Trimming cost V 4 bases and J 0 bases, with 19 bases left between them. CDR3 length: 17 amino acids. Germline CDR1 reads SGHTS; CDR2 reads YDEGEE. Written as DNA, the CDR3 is TGTGCCAGCAGCCAAACCCGGGGCCCCGGGATGAACACTGAAGCTTTCTTT. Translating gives CASSQTRGPGMNTEAFF.

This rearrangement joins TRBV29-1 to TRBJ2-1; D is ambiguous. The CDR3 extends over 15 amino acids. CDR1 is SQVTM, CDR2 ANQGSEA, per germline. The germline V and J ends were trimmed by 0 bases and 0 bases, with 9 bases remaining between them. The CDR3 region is CSVEEGALSYNEQFF. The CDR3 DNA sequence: TGCAGCGTTGAAGAGGGTGCCCTCTCCTACAATGAGCAGTTCTTC.

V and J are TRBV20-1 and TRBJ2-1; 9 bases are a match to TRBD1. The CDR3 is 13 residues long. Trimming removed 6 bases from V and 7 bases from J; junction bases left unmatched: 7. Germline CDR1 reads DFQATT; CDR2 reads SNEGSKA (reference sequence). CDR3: CSAPGTGQNEQFF. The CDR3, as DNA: TGCAGTGCGCCCGGGACAGGGCAGAATGAGCAGTTCTTC.

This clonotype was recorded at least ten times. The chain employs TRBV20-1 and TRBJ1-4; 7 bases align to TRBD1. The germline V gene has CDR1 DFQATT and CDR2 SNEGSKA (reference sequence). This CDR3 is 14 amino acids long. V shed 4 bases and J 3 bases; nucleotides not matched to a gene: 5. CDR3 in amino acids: CSATRQGSNEKLFF. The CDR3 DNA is TGCAGTGCTACCCGACAGGGATCTAATGAAAAACTGTTTTTT.